The 10 T cell receptor beta chains in this list originate from one sample, sequenced in a study of CD8 T cells in ankylosing spondylitis. General study findings and limits: Made up of about eight highly homologous variants, a TCR beta motif appeared characteristic of ankylosing spondylitis blood.

TCRdb reprocessed the 5' RACE reads via MiXCR and lists one record per CDR3 protein. Of about 400,000 distinct CDR3 sequences in the sample, 20% to 25% were seen once. These receptors are not linked to any known antigen. The sequencing input was blood, either unsorted or a sorted T cell fraction (not recorded which). Every receptor here comes from a male donor with ankylosing spondylitis.

The CDR3 region is CASLGFHGNTGELFF. The CDR3 DNA sequence: TGTGCCAGCCTTGGTTTTCATGGGAACACCGGGGAGCTGTTTTTT. This chain connects TRBV27 to TRBJ2-2; D not certain. Deletions cut 8 bases from V and 1 base from J, with 14 bases between. From germline, CDR1 is MNHEY and CDR2 SMNVEV (reference sequence). The CDR3 totals 15 residues.

The CDR3 bases are TGCAGTGCTTTGGTTAGCGGGAGCGGTTACAATGAGCAGTTCTTC. Amino acid sequence: CSALVSGSGYNEQFF. This sequence joins TRBV20-1 and TRBJ2-1, with TRBD2 matching over 9 bases. The length of the CDR3 is 15 residues. Germline values: CDR1 DFQATT, CDR2 SNEGSKA (reference sequence). V lost 5 bases to trimming and J lost 4 bases; unmatched junction nucleotides: 9.

This rearrangement joins TRBV20-1 to TRBJ2-7; the match to TRBD1 covers 9 bases. Germline CDR1 is DFQATT and CDR2 is SNEGSKA (reference sequence). This CDR3 is 17 amino acids long. V shed 1 base, J shed 4 bases, and the junction held 14 bases outside the gene matches. The CDR3, as DNA: TGCAGTGCTAGAGCCCCGGGACAGGGAGTAGGCGCGTACGAGCAGTACTTC. Residues: CSARAPGQGVGAYEQYF.

The chain combines TRBV20-1 with TRBJ2-6; the match to TRBD2 covers 7 bases. Germline CDR1 DFQATT, CDR2 SNEGSKA (reference sequence). V lost 2 bases, J lost 4 bases, and 5 bases stayed unmatched. The CDR3 runs to 15 residues. The CDR3 bases are TGCAGTGCTAGATTCCCCGGGGGGGGGGCCAACGTCCTGACTTTC. Amino acids: CSARFPGGGANVLTF.

This clonotype was counted only a few times. The rearrangement links TRBV2 to TRBJ2-7; D remains unclear. The ends were cut back, 4 bases at V and 4 bases at J, with 8 bases in the middle. The CDR3 loop spans 12 amino acids. Per the germline V gene, CDR1 is SNHLY and CDR2 is FYNNEI. DNA of the CDR3: TGTGCCAGCAGTGGTGAGGTATACGAGCAGTACTTC. Protein: CASSGEVYEQYF. The entire variable domain, with the rest obtained from reference TRBV2 and TRBJ2-7, is as follows: EPEVTQTPSHQVTQMGQEVILRCVPISNHLYFYWYRQILGQKVEFLVSFYNNEISEKSEIFDDQFSVERPDGSNFTLKIRSTKLEDSAMYFCASSGEVYEQYFGPGTRLTVT.

This clonotype turned up a few times. The genes are TRBV2 and TRBJ2-3; tentative D call: TRBD2 (7 bases). The CDR3 is made up of 14 amino acids. V dropped 7 bases and J dropped 5 bases, with 16 bases sitting between them. Germline CDR1 and CDR2: SNHLY and FYNNEI. Written as DNA, the CDR3 is TGTGCCAGCAAGCGGGACATCACGGGAGATACGCAGTATTTT. Protein product: CASKRDITGDTQYF.

The V gene is TRBV28, the J gene TRBJ2-1; D gene ambiguous. V shed 2 bases and J shed 0 bases, with 5 bases lying between them. This CDR3 contains 14 residues. CDR1 MDHEN and CDR2 SYDVKM come from the germline V gene. CDR3 DNA: TGTGCCAGCAGTTTACTCTTCTCCTACAATGAGCAGTTCTTC. This gives the protein CASSLLFSYNEQFF.

This sequence joins TRBV5-6 and TRBJ2-1; D is undetermined. Per the germline V gene, CDR1 is SGHDT and CDR2 is YYEEEE. This CDR3 is built from 15 residues. V lost 5 bases and J 3 bases, leaving 15 bases between the germline ends. CDR3 loop: CASRTGRQVYNEQFF. For the CDR3, the DNA is TGTGCCAGCAGAACTGGACGGCAGGTCTACAATGAGCAGTTCTTC.

The V call is TRBV30, the J call TRBJ2-2, with 8 bases identical to TRBD1. This CDR3 spans 15 amino acids. CDR1 GTSNPN and CDR2 SVGIG come from the germline V gene (reference sequence). V dropped 5 bases and J dropped 5; count of bases not matched to a gene: 10. The CDR3 nucleotides are TGTGCCTGGGCCCGGGACAGGAGTATTACCGGGGAGCTGTTTTTT. This sequence encodes CAWARDRSITGELFF.

There are many counts of this clonotype. This chain joins TRBV20-1 and TRBJ2-3; D unclear. Trimming shortened V by 5 bases and J by 0 bases, and 18 bases separated the two germline ends. The germline V gene has CDR1 DFQATT and CDR2 SNEGSKA (reference sequence). The CDR3 spans 16 residues. The CDR3 DNA reads TGCAGTGCTCCAAGTGATGGGTCAACTAGCACAGATACGCAGTATTTT. It translates to CSAPSDGSTSTDTQYF.